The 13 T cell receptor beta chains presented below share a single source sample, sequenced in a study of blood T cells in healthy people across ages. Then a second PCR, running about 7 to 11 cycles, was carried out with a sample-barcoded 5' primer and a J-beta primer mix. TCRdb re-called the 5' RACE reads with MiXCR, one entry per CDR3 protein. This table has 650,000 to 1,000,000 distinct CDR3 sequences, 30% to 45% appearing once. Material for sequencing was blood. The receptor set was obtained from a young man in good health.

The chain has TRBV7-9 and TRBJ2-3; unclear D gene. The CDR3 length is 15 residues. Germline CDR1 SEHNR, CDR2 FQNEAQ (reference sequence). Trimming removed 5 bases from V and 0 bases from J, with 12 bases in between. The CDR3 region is CASSPVTGSTDTQYF. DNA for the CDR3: TGTGCCAGCAGCCCCGTCACTGGAAGCACAGATACGCAGTATTTT.

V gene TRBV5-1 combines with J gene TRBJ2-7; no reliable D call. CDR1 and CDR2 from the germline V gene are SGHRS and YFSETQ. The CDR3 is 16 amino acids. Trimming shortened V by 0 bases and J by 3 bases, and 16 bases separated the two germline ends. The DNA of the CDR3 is TGCGCCAGCAGCTTGGGGATCCGTACAGAAAACTACGAGCAGTACTTC. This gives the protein CASSLGIRTENYEQYF.

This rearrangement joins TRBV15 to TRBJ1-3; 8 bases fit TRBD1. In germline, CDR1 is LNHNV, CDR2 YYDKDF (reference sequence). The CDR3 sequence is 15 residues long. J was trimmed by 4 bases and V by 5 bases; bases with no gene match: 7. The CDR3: CATSVQGVRGNTIYF. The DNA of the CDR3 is TGTGCCACCAGCGTACAGGGGGTGCGAGGAAACACCATATATTTT. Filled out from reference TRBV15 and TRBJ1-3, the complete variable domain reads DAMVIQNPRYQVTQFGKPVTLSCSQTLNHNVMYWYQQKSSQAPKLLFHYYDKDFNNEADTPDNFQSRRPNTSFCFLDIRSPGLGDTAMYLCATSVQGVRGNTIYFGEGSWLTVV.

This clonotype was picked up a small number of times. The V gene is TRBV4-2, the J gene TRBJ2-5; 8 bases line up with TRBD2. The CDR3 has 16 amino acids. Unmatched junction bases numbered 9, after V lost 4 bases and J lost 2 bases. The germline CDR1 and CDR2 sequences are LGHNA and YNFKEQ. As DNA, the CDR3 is TGTGCCAGCAGCCGCGAGCGCGGGGGGCCTCAAGAGACCCAGTACTTC. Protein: CASSRERGGPQETQYF.

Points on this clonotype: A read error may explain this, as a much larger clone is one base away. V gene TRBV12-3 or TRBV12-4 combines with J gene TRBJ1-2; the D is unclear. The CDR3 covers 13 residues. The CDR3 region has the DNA TGTGCCAACAGTCAGACTTGGGCGGTTGGCTACACCTTC. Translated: CANSQTWAVGYTF.

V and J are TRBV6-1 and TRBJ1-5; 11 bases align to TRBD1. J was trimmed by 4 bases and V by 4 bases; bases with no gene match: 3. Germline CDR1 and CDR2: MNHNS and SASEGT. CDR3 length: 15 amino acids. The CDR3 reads CASSAGTGGNQPQHF. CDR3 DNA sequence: TGTGCCAGCAGTGCCGGGACAGGGGGAAATCAGCCCCAGCATTTT.

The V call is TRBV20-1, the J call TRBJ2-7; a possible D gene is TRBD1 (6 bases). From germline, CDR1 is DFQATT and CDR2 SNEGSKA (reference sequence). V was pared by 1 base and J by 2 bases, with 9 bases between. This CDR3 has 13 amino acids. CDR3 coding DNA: TGCAGTGCTAGAGGGACAGTTGCCTACGAGCAGTACTTC. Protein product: CSARGTVAYEQYF.

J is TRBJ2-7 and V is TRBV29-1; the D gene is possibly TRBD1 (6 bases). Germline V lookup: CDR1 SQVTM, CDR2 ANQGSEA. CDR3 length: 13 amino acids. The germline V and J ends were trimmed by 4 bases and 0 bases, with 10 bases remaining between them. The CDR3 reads CSVVDSSSYEQYF. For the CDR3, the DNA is TGCAGCGTTGTGGACAGCAGCTCCTACGAGCAGTACTTC.

The CDR3 bases are TGCGCCAGCAGCCAGCTAGCGGGGGCTCGCACCGGGGAGCTGTTTTTT. This codes for CASSQLAGARTGELFF. The V and J genes are TRBV4-1 and TRBJ2-2, with TRBD2 matching 10 bases. This CDR3 comprises 16 residues. The germline CDR1 and CDR2 sequences are MGHRA and YSYEKL. V lost 3 bases and J lost 4; bases outside the gene matches: 5.

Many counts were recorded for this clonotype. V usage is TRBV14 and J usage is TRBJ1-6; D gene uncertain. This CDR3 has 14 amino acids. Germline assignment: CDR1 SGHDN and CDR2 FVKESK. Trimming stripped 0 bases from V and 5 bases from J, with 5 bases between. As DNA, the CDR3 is TGTGCCAGCAGCCAAGATTTCCATAATTCACCCCTCCACTTT. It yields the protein CASSQDFHNSPLHF.

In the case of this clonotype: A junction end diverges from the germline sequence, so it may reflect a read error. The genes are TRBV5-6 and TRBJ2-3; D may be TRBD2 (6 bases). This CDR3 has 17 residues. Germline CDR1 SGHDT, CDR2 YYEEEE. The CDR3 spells CASSFPGGGIGTDAQYF. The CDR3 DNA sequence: TGTGCCAGCAGCTTCCCCGGGGGTGGTATAGGCACAGATGCGCAGTATTTT.

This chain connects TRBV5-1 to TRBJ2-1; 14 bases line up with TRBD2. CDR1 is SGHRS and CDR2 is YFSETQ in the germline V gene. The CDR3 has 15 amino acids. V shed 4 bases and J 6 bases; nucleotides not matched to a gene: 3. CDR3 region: CASSQTSGGGNEQFF. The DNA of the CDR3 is TGCGCCAGCAGCCAGACTAGCGGGGGGGGCAATGAGCAGTTCTTC.

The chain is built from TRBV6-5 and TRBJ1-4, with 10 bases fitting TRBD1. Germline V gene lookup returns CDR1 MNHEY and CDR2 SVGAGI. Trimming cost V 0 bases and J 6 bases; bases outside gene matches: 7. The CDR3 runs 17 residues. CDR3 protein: CASSYSQPGTGDEKLFF. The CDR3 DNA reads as TGTGCCAGCAGTTACTCCCAGCCCGGGACAGGGGATGAAAAACTGTTTTTT.